This is a list of T cell receptor beta chains from one sample in a study of neoadjuvant anti-PD-1 for oral cavity cancer. This table comes from immunoSEQ multiplex PCR, and its TCRdb copy is limited to in-frame clones, with some not included. The sample holds fewer than 70,000 clones, approximately 79% seen once. This specimen was PBMCs, taken before nivolumab (anti-PD-1) treatment. These receptors were collected from a person aged 40 to 85 with oral cavity squamous cell carcinoma. Each CDR3 is given with its conserved first and last residue. Each record gives: J gene, clone size, V gene, D gene, CDR3 protein, CDR3 DNA. The D gene is left open where the match is weak. Size tells how often a clone was seen (once, few, many) or the class of an expanded clone, and some rows leave it out.

J gene: TRBJ2-7
clone size: -
V gene: TRBV5-1
D gene: TRBD2
CDR3 protein: CASSLTRGLAVQYF
CDR3 DNA: TGCGCCAGCAGCTTGACTAGGGGACTAGCGGTGCAGTACTTC

J gene: TRBJ1-1
clone size: -
V gene: TRBV2
D gene: -
CDR3 protein: CASSDRPDAGAFF
CDR3 DNA: TGTGCCAGCAGTGATCGACCGGACGCGGGGGCTTTCTTT

J gene: TRBJ2-5
clone size: -
V gene: TRBV2
D gene: TRBD2
CDR3 protein: CASTHSGIGGETQYF
CDR3 DNA: TGTGCCAGCACCCATAGCGGGATAGGAGGGGAGACCCAGTACTTC

J gene: TRBJ2-3
clone size: -
V gene: TRBV7-7
D gene: -
CDR3 protein: CASSHGGTDTQYF
CDR3 DNA: TGTGCCAGCAGCCATGGGGGGACAGATACGCAGTATTTT

J gene: TRBJ1-1
clone size: few
V gene: TRBV29-1
D gene: TRBD1
CDR3 protein: CSVTPGGQGAEAFF
CDR3 DNA: TGCAGCGTTACCCCTGGGGGACAGGGGGCTGAAGCTTTCTTT

J gene: TRBJ1-1
clone size: -
V gene: TRBV12-5
D gene: -
CDR3 protein: CASGLHFSTEAFF
CDR3 DNA: TGTGCTAGTGGTTTGCATTTTTCCACTGAGGCTTTCTTT

J gene: TRBJ1-5
clone size: -
V gene: TRBV19
D gene: TRBD1
CDR3 protein: CASRGGDRNQPQHF
CDR3 DNA: TGTGCCAGTAGGGGCGGGGACAGGAATCAGCCCCAGCATTTT

J gene: TRBJ2-5
clone size: -
V gene: TRBV11-2
D gene: -
CDR3 protein: CASSRRREETQYF
CDR3 DNA: TGTGCCAGCAGCCGGAGGAGGGAAGAGACCCAGTACTTC

J gene: TRBJ2-7
clone size: -
V gene: TRBV27
D gene: -
CDR3 protein: CASSRTGALYEQYF
CDR3 DNA: TGTGCCAGCAGTCGAACGGGGGCCTTGTACGAGCAGTACTTC

J gene: TRBJ2-4
clone size: -
V gene: TRBV11-2
D gene: TRBD2
CDR3 protein: CASSWDYPAKNIQYF
CDR3 DNA: TGTGCCAGCAGCTGGGACTATCCAGCCAAAAACATTCAGTACTTC

J gene: TRBJ1-1
clone size: few
V gene: TRBV2
D gene: -
CDR3 protein: CASSPQPSTEAFF
CDR3 DNA: TGTGCCAGCAGTCCCCAACCGTCTACTGAAGCTTTCTTT

J gene: TRBJ2-7
clone size: -
V gene: TRBV2
D gene: TRBD1
CDR3 protein: CASRDHRGGYEQYF
CDR3 DNA: TGTGCCAGCAGGGACCACAGGGGTGGGTACGAGCAGTACTTC

J gene: TRBJ2-6
clone size: few
V gene: TRBV28
D gene: -
CDR3 protein: CASSFNSGANVLTF
CDR3 DNA: TGTGCCAGCAGTTTTAATTCCGGGGCCAACGTCCTGACTTTC

J gene: TRBJ2-1
clone size: -
V gene: TRBV9
D gene: -
CDR3 protein: CASSVGGVRNEQFF
CDR3 DNA: TGTGCCAGCAGCGTAGGTGGGGTGAGGAATGAGCAGTTCTTC

J gene: TRBJ1-6
clone size: -
V gene: TRBV18
D gene: -
CDR3 protein: CASSPQDRNSPLHF
CDR3 DNA: TGTGCCAGCTCACCACAGGACAGAAATTCACCCCTCCACTTT

J gene: TRBJ1-6
clone size: few
V gene: TRBV7-8
D gene: -
CDR3 protein: CASSLGGNSPLHF
CDR3 DNA: TGTGCCAGCAGCTTAGGCGGGAATTCACCCCTCCACTTT

J gene: TRBJ2-1
clone size: -
V gene: TRBV19
D gene: TRBD2
CDR3 protein: CASSILAGAPYNEQFF
CDR3 DNA: TGTGCCAGTAGTATCCTAGCGGGGGCTCCCTACAATGAGCAGTTCTTC

J gene: TRBJ2-3
clone size: -
V gene: TRBV6-5
D gene: -
CDR3 protein: CASSRSGQTDTQYF
CDR3 DNA: TGTGCCAGCAGTCGTTCAGGCCAAACAGATACGCAGTATTTT

J gene: TRBJ2-1
clone size: -
V gene: TRBV15
D gene: -
CDR3 protein: CATSRERNHYNEQFF
CDR3 DNA: TGTGCCACCAGCAGAGAGCGGAATCACTACAATGAGCAGTTCTTC

J gene: TRBJ2-7
clone size: -
V gene: TRBV2
D gene: -
CDR3 protein: CASSEQGHLYEQYF
CDR3 DNA: TGTGCCAGCAGTGAACAGGGCCATTTGTACGAGCAGTACTTC

J gene: TRBJ2-3
clone size: -
V gene: TRBV9
D gene: -
CDR3 protein: CASSVVADTQYF
CDR3 DNA: TGTGCCAGCAGCGTAGTAGCAGATACGCAGTATTTT

J gene: TRBJ2-4
clone size: -
V gene: TRBV7-8
D gene: TRBD1
CDR3 protein: CASTERGQGRLAKNIQYF
CDR3 DNA: TGTGCCAGCACCGAGAGGGGACAGGGGAGGCTAGCCAAAAACATTCAGTACTTC